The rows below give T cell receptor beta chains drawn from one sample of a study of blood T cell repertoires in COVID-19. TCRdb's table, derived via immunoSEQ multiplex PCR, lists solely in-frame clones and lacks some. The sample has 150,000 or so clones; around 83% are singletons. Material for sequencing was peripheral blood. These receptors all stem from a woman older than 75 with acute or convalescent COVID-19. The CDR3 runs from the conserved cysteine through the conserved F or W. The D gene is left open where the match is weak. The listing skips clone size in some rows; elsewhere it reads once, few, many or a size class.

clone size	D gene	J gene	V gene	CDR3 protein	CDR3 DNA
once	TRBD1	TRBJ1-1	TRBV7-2	CASSTRTGGLPEAFF	TGTGCCAGCAGCACCCGGACAGGGGGCCTGCCTGAAGCTTTCTTT
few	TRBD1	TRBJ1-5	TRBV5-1	CASSLGQGANQPQHF	TGCGCCAGCAGCTTGGGACAGGGGGCGAATCAGCCCCAGCATTTT
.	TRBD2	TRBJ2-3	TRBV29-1	CSVRLAGGDTQYF	TGCAGCGTCCGACTAGCGGGGGGGGATACGCAGTATTTT
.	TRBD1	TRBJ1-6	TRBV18	CASSAGQGNSPLHF	TGTGCCAGCTCAGCGGGACAGGGGAATTCACCCCTCCACTTT
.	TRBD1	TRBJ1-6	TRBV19	CASRQGDSPLHF	TGTGCCAGTAGACAGGGGGATTCACCCCTCCACTTT
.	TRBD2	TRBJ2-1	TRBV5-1	CASSLDVSGSSYNEQFF	TGCGCCAGCAGCTTGGATGTTAGCGGGAGCTCCTACAATGAGCAGTTCTTC
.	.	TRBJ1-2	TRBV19	CASTRGSNGYTF	TGTGCCAGTACGCGAGGGTCGAACGGCTACACCTTC
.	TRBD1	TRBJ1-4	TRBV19	CASSIQQGGKLFF	TGTGCCAGTAGTATCCAACAGGGGGGAAAACTGTTTTTT
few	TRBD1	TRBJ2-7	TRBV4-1	CASSQVGGTAYEQYF	TGCGCCAGCAGCCAAGTAGGTGGGACAGCATACGAGCAGTACTTC
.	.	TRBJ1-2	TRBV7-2	CASSSQGFNYGYTF	TGTGCCAGCAGCTCACAGGGCTTCAACTATGGCTACACCTTC
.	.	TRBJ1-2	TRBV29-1	CSVQDGGPRYTF	TGCAGCGTCCAGGACGGGGGACCCCGCTACACCTTC
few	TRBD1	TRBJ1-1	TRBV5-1	CASSSSGTGNTEAFF	TGCGCCAGCAGCTCGTCCGGGACAGGGAACACTGAAGCTTTCTTT
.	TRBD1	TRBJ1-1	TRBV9	CASSATGFSLTEAFF	TGTGCCAGCAGCGCGACAGGGTTTTCGTTGACTGAAGCTTTCTTT
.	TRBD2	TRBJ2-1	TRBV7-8	CASSSSRTGLAGVYEQFF	TGTGCCAGCAGCTCCTCTAGAACGGGACTAGCGGGGGTCTATGAGCAGTTCTTC
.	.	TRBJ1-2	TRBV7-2	CASSFWGDGYTF	TGTGCCAGCAGCTTTTGGGGAGATGGCTACACCTTC
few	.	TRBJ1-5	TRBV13	CASSQGHINQPQHF	TGTGCCAGCAGCCAGGGACATATAAATCAGCCCCAGCATTTT
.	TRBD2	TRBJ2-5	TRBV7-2	CASSFPGGAETQYF	TGTGCCAGCAGCTTTCCCGGGGGGGCGGAGACCCAGTACTTC
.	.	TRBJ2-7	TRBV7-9	CASSLRGTGPDEQYF	TGTGCCAGCAGCTTAAGGGGAACGGGCCCTGACGAGCAGTACTTC
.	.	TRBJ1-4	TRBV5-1	CASSPSSATNEKLFF	TGCGCCAGCAGCCCCTCTTCCGCAACTAATGAAAAACTGTTTTTT
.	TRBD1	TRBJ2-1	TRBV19	CASDRGLEQFF	TGTGCCAGCGACAGGGGCCTTGAGCAGTTCTTC
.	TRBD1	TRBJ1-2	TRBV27	CASSLGSRGRAYGYTF	TGTGCCAGCAGTTTAGGGAGTAGGGGGCGCGCCTATGGCTACACCTTC
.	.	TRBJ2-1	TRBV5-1	CASSLGHSSYNEQFF	TGCGCCAGCAGCTTGGGACACAGCTCCTACAATGAGCAGTTCTTC
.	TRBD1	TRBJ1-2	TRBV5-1	CASSPGTGYGYTF	TGCGCCAGCAGTCCGGGGACAGGCTATGGCTACACCTTC
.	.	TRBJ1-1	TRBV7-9	CASSSSGGNTEAFF	TGTGCCAGCAGCTCCTCCGGGGGGAACACTGAAGCTTTCTTT
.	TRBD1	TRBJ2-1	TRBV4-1	CASGDSSYNEQFF	TGCGCCAGCGGGGACAGCTCCTACAATGAGCAGTTCTTC
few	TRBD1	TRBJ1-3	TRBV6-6	CASSQTTGGFSGNTIYF	TGTGCCAGCAGTCAAACGACAGGGGGCTTCTCTGGAAACACCATATATTTT
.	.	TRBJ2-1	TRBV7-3	CASSLGLSPINEQFF	TGTGCCAGCAGCTTAGGGCTCTCCCCCATCAATGAGCAGTTCTTC
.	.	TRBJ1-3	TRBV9	CASSPQGFSGNTIYF	TGTGCCAGCAGCCCTCAGGGGTTTTCGGGAAACACCATATATTTT
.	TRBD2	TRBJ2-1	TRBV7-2	CASTPYGGGANNEQFF	TGTGCCAGCACCCCCTACGGCGGGGGGGCCAACAATGAGCAGTTCTTC
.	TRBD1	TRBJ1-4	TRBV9	CASSTSDRGYEKLFF	TGTGCCAGCAGCACATCGGACAGGGGGTATGAAAAACTGTTTTTT
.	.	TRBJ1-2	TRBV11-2	CASSVGTLNYGYTF	TGTGCCAGCAGCGTCGGGACACTTAACTATGGCTACACCTTC
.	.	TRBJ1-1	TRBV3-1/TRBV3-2	CASSHDSEAFF	TGTGCCAGCAGCCACGACAGTGAAGCTTTCTTT
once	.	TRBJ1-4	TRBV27	CASSLGGRGEKLFF	TGTGCCAGCAGTTTGGGGGGGCGAGGTGAAAAACTGTTTTTT
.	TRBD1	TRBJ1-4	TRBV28	CASRPQGFRVEKLFF	TGTGCCAGCAGGCCACAGGGGTTTCGAGTTGAAAAACTGTTTTTT
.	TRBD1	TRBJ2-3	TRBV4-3	CASSLGQGPRSTDTQYF	TGCGCCAGCAGCCTAGGACAGGGTCCTCGGAGCACAGATACGCAGTATTTT